The clone carrying this TCR beta chain was observed a few times. The antigen is unknown. This entry comes from a study of CD8 T cells in ankylosing spondylitis. Notes on the study in general: Clones linked to disease were reported to show significant enrichment in matched ankylosing spondylitis synovial fluid. The study identified a TCR beta motif of roughly eight highly homologous variants that appeared characteristic of ankylosing spondylitis blood.

This CDR3 contains 14 residues. Germline CDR1 is WSHSY and CDR2 is SAAADI. The V gene end was trimmed by 3 bases and the J gene end by 8 bases; junction bases not matched to a gene: 9. In TCRdb, the 5' RACE reads were re-called with MiXCR into one record per CDR3 protein. The sample has 450,000 or so distinct CDR3 sequences; 25% to 30% are singletons. The chain is built from TRBV10-2 and TRBJ1-2; 7 nucleotides line up with TRBD1. What was sequenced was blood, either unsorted or a sorted T cell fraction (not recorded which). This clonotype was obtained from a male donor with ankylosing spondylitis. The CDR3 protein is CASSEFRTGGGYTF. DNA of the CDR3: TGCGCCAGCAGTGAATTTCGGACAGGAGGCGGCTACACCTTC.